This T cell receptor beta chain is drawn from a study of blood T cell repertoires in COVID-19. The wider study: Both acute and convalescent COVID-19 samples were obtained from the United States, Italy and Spain. Sources were T cells, B-cell-depleted T cells, or PBMCs; the material itself was cDNA or gDNA.

Original processing methods: For nucleated cells, counts were estimated from reference gene primer amplification. Produced via immunoSEQ multiplex PCR; TCRdb's table is partial and in-frame only. Clonal size and the V and J genes are those of that table, whereas D and trimming came from the DNA. This table has 90,000 to 120,000 clones, about three quarters appearing once. In its sample, this clone was seen a few times. The V gene's germline CDR1 is LGHDT and CDR2 YNNKEL (reference sequence). The CDR3 runs to 13 residues. Trimming took 2 bases from V and 1 from J, leaving 5 bases between them. The TCR was taken from a man aged 65 to 79 with acute or convalescent COVID-19. The chain has TRBV3-1 (or the pseudogene TRBV3-2) and TRBJ1-1; D gene ambiguous. Sample: peripheral blood. CDR3 sequence: CASSQTGNTEAFF. In nucleotides, the CDR3 is TGTGCCAGCAGCCAAACGGGGAACACTGAAGCTTTCTTT.